This T cell receptor beta chain was sequenced for a study of T cells in Graves' hyperthyroidism and ophthalmopathy. Study results and limitations: For ophthalmopathy, model prediction preceded onset by a median about 6.2 months.

This clonotype was observed a handful of times. Its matching antigen is unknown. The CDR3 regions of TCR beta were amplified from RNA transcripts. With the HTBI primer set, the TCR CDR3 went through a first round of RT-PCR. TCRdb reprocessed the multiplex PCR reads with MiXCR, giving one entry per CDR3 protein. The sample shows 650,000 to 700,000 distinct CDR3 sequences, around a sixth of them seen only once. Diagnosis rested on symptoms, serum thyroxine and TRAb, thyroid ultrasound, and orbital computed tomography. The authors obtained PBMCs from more than 8 ml of fresh peripheral blood. V shed 2 bases, J shed 7 bases, and the junction held 8 bases outside the gene matches. CDR3 length: 16 residues. In germline, CDR1 is SGHVS, CDR2 FQNEAQ.

The sample comprised blood. J is TRBJ2-2 and V is TRBV7-8, with 9 nucleotides matching TRBD1. This receptor was obtained from a middle-aged man with Graves' hyperthyroidism. The CDR3 loop is CASSLRNRGLGGELFF. Here the CDR3 DNA reads TGTGCCAGCAGCTTAAGGAACAGGGGGCTTGGCGGGGAGCTGTTTTTT.